A selection of T cell receptor beta chains follows, all from one sample in a study of beta chain features in type 1 diabetes. Data came from immunoSEQ multiplex PCR; TCRdb stores just in-frame clones and leaves some out. In the table there are under 250,000 clones, less than 15% of which are singletons. Sequences were obtained from naive CD4+ T cells from blood. The source is a woman aged 40 to 50 in good health. Both conserved end residues are trimmed from each CDR3.

j_gene,v_gene,len,CDR3aa
TRBJ2-5,TRBV7-2,15,ASSFLAGGDPRETQY
TRBJ2-3,TRBV15,14,ATTEPRLAGTDTQY
TRBJ2-1,TRBV7-9,12,ASSLVEGINEQF
NA,TRBV7-9,12,ASSHAGTAGEQF
TRBJ2-1,TRBV7-9,13,ASSLAGTRNNEQF
TRBJ2-3,TRBV10-3,12,AISEQRGQDTQY
TRBJ2-7,TRBV10-3,13,AISESGRQANEQY
TRBJ2-7,TRBV18,13,ASSALPSGGYEQY
TRBJ1-1,TRBV6-5,14,ASSYEVGRANTEAF
TRBJ1-2,TRBV6-5,14,ASSYSNPRGNYGYT
TRBJ2-5,TRBV6-5,11,ASSYSSVETQY
TRBJ2-1,TRBV9,13,ASSVEQGYYNEQF
TRBJ2-3,TRBV6-1,11,ASSHRKTDTQY
TRBJ2-3,TRBV5-1,12,ASSLMAIADTQY
TRBJ1-2,TRBV19,15,ASSIVGGQASVYGYT
TRBJ2-7,TRBV2,14,ASLAAASIFSYEQY
TRBJ1-2,TRBV29-1,12,SVEVNRGDYGYT
TRBJ1-2,TRBV5-6,13,ASSLAGGMVLGYT
TRBJ1-2,TRBV29-1,10,SVEPTQSGYT
TRBJ1-6,TRBV11-2,13,ASSLAGGSASPLH
TRBJ1-2,TRBV15,14,ATSRDRGGTEYGYT
TRBJ1-1,TRBV25-1,10,ASSGGWTEAF
TRBJ1-2,TRBV5-1,13,ASSLGATEVYGYT
TRBJ1-1,TRBV15,13,ATSRESTGNTEAF